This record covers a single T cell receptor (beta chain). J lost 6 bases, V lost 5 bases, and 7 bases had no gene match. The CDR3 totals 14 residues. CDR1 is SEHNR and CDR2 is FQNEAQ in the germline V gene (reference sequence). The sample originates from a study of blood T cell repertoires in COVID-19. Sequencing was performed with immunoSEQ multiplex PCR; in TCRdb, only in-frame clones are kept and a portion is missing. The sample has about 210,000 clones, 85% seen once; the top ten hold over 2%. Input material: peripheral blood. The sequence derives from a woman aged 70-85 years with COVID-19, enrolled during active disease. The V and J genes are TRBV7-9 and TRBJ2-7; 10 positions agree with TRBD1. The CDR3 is CASSPGDRGTEQYF. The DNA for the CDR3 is TGTGCCAGCAGCCCAGGGGACAGGGGTACCGAGCAGTACTTC. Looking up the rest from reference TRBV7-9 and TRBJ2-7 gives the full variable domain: DTGVSQNPRHKITKRGQNVTFRCDPISEHNRLYWYRQTLGQGPEFLTYFQNEAQLEKSRLLSDRFSAERPKGSFSTLEIQRTEQGDSAMYLCASSPGDRGTEQYFGPGTRLTVT.